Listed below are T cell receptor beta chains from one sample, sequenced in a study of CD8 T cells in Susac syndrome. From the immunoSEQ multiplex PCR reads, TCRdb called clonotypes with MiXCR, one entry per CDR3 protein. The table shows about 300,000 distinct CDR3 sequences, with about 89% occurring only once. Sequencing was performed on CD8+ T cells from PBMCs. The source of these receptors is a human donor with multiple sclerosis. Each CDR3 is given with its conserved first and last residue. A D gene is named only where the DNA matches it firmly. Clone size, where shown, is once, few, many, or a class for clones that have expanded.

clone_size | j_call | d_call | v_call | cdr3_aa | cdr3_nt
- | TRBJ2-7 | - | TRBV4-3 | CASSQVGGGGEQYF | TGCGCCAGCAGCCAAGTAGGGGGGGGAGGCGAGCAGTACTTC
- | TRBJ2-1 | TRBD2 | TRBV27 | CASSLWLAGGGEQFF | TGTGCCAGCAGTTTGTGGCTAGCGGGAGGGGGTGAGCAGTTCTTC
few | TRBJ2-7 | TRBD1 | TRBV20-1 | CSARTADRDYEQYF | TGCAGTGCTAGAACGGCGGACAGGGATTACGAGCAGTACTTC
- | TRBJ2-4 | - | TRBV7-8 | CASSPGRDIQYF | TGTGCCAGCAGCCCAGGCCGTGACATTCAGTACTTC
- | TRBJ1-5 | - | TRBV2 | CASSEAGPQHF | TGTGCCAGCAGTGAAGCCGGGCCCCAGCATTTT
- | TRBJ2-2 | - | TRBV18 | CGVMANTGELFF | TGTGGGGTAATGGCGAACACCGGGGAGCTGTTTTTT
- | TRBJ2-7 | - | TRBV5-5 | CASSLEGAPSYEQYF | TGTGCCAGCAGCTTGGAAGGGGCTCCCTCCTACGAGCAGTACTTC
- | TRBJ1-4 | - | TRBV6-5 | CASSYSPGLEKLFF | TGTGCCAGCAGTTACTCTCCAGGGCTTGAAAAACTGTTTTTT
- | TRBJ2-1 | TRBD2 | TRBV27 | CASSLLAEIDNEQFF | TGTGCCAGCAGCCTACTAGCGGAGATCGACAATGAGCAGTTCTTC
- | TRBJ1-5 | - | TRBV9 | CASSVGGLNQPQHF | TGTGCCAGCAGCGTAGGGGGATTAAATCAGCCCCAGCATTTT
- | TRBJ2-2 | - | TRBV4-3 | CASSHPGRAGTGELFF | TGCGCCAGCAGCCACCCTGGCAGGGCCGGCACCGGGGAGCTGTTTTTT
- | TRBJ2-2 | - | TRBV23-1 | CASSLLFRDNGELFF | TGCGCCAGCAGCCTCCTCTTCAGGGATAACGGGGAGCTGTTTTTT
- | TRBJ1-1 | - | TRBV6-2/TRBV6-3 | CASSGAGANTEAFF | TGTGCCAGCAGCGGGGCCGGGGCGAACACTGAAGCTTTCTTT
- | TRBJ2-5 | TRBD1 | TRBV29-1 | CSVSGTGDETQYF | TGCAGCGTTTCCGGGACAGGGGATGAGACCCAGTACTTC
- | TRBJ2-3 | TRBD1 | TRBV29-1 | CSVETGGGTDTQYF | TGCAGCGTGGAAACAGGGGGTGGCACAGATACGCAGTATTTT
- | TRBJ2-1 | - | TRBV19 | CASSIGGGLSYNEQFF | TGTGCCAGTAGTATAGGAGGGGGGCTTTCCTACAATGAGCAGTTCTTC
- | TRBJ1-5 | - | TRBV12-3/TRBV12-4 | CASSSRPILGQPSNQPQHF | TGTGCCAGCAGTTCCCGGCCGATACTCGGACAGCCTAGCAATCAGCCCCAGCATTTT
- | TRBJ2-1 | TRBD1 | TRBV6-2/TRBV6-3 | CASSYYFGDRGTYEQFF | TGTGCCAGCAGTTACTACTTTGGGGACAGGGGCACATATGAGCAGTTCTTC
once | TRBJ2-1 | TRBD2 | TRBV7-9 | CASSSSGLAAPYSHNEQFF | TGTGCCAGCAGCTCATCGGGACTAGCGGCACCCTATTCACACAATGAGCAGTTCTTC
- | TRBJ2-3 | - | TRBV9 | CASSVATLGPSDTQYF | TGTGCCAGCAGCGTAGCTACCCTGGGTCCCTCAGATACGCAGTATTTT
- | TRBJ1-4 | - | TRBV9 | CASSPSGATNEKLFF | TGTGCCAGCAGCCCCTCAGGGGCAACTAATGAAAAACTGTTTTTT
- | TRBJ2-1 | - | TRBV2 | CASGLFPANEQFF | TGTGCCAGCGGCCTTTTTCCGGCAAATGAGCAGTTCTTC
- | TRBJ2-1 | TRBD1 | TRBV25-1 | CASIGPAAGGAYEQFF | TGTGCCAGCATCGGGCCGGCGGCAGGGGGCGCGTATGAGCAGTTCTTC
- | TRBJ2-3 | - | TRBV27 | CASSLVQMTDTQYF | TGTGCCAGCAGTTTAGTACAGATGACAGATACGCAGTATTTT
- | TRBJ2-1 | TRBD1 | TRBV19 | CASTDTGDGTALRADEQFF | TGTGCCAGTACTGATACAGGGGATGGGACGGCCCTCCGCGCCGATGAGCAGTTCTTC
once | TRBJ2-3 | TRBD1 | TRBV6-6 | CATDRTGNDRDTQYF | TGTGCCACCGATCGGACAGGCAACGACCGGGATACGCAGTATTTT
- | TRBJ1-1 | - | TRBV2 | CASSDRAGSDEAFF | TGTGCCAGCAGTGATAGGGCCGGATCAGATGAAGCTTTCTTT
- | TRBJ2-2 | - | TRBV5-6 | CASSFFCTHTGELFF | TGTGCCAGCAGCTTTTTCTGCACGCACACCGGGGAGCTGTTTTTT
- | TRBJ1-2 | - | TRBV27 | CASSLQGTGGYTF | TGTGCCAGCAGTTTACAGGGGACTGGTGGCTACACCTTC
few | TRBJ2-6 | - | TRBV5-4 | CASTFASGANVLTF | TGTGCCAGTACGTTTGCCTCTGGGGCCAACGTCCTGACTTTC
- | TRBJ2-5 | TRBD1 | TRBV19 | CASSRQGAGETQYF | TGTGCCAGTAGCCGACAGGGGGCCGGAGAGACCCAGTACTTC
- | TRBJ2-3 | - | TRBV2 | CASRGTRTDTQYF | TGTGCCAGCAGAGGGACTCGCACAGATACGCAGTATTTT
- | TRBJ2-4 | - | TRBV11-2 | CASSLGGGAKNIQYF | TGTGCCAGCAGCTTAGGAGGGGGGGCCAAAAACATTCAGTACTTC
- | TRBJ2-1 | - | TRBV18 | CASSPPVTEALGHEQFF | TGTGCCAGCTCACCACCTGTCACAGAGGCGTTAGGGCATGAGCAGTTCTTC
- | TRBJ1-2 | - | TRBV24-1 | CATSGDPRERGYTF | TGTGCCACCAGTGGGGATCCTAGGGAGCGTGGCTACACCTTC
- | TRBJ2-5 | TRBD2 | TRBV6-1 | CASSENTSGSQTQYF | TGTGCCAGCAGTGAAAATACTAGCGGGAGTCAGACCCAGTACTTC
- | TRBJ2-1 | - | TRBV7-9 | CASSLGDPDEQFF | TGTGCCAGCAGCTTGGGGGACCCCGATGAGCAGTTCTTC
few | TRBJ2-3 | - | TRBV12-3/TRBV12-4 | CASSLDFTDTQYF | TGTGCCAGCAGTTTAGACTTCACAGATACGCAGTATTTT
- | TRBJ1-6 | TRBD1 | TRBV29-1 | CSATTGGNSPLHF | TGCAGCGCGACTACAGGGGGGAATTCACCCCTCCACTTT
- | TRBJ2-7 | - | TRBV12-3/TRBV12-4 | CASTEKVPGLYEQYF | TGTGCCAGCACCGAAAAAGTCCCTGGCCTCTACGAGCAGTACTTC
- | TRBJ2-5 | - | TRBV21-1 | CASSLPRAGGRETQYF | TGTGCCAGCAGCCTCCCCCGAGCGGGGGGGCGGGAGACCCAGTACTTC
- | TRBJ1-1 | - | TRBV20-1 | CSASTQGRGDTEAFF | TGCAGTGCTTCTACCCAGGGGCGAGGGGACACTGAAGCTTTCTTT
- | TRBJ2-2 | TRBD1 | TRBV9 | CASSYNRGRTGELFF | TGTGCCAGCAGCTACAACAGGGGGCGCACCGGGGAGCTGTTTTTT
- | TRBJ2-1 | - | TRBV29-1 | CSVGPNEQFF | TGCAGCGTTGGGCCCAATGAGCAGTTCTTC
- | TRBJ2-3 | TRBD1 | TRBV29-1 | CSVDRTGGFGDTQYF | TGCAGCGTCGACCGGACAGGGGGTTTCGGAGATACGCAGTATTTT
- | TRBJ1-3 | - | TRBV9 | CASSVYGGNTIYF | TGTGCCAGCAGCGTATATGGGGGAAACACCATATATTTT
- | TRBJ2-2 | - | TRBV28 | CASSSRDLGGGELFF | TGTGCCAGCAGTTCAAGGGATCTAGGAGGCGGGGAGCTGTTTTTT
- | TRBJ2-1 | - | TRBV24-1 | CATSQYLAEQFF | TGTGCCACCAGCCAGTATCTTGCGGAGCAGTTCTTC
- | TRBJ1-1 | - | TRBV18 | CASSPPIGTEAFF | TGTGCCAGCTCACCTCCGATTGGCACTGAAGCTTTCTTT
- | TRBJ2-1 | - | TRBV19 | CASSPQSRYNEQFF | TGTGCCAGTAGTCCTCAGTCGCGATACAATGAGCAGTTCTTC
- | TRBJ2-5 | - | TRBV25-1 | CASSASGPGGETQYF | TGTGCCAGCAGTGCCTCAGGGCCCGGCGGGGAGACCCAGTACTTC